The 23 T cell receptor beta chains given below trace back to one sample, sequenced in a study of shared clonotypes between healthy human individuals. Sequencing was performed with immunoSEQ multiplex PCR; in TCRdb, only in-frame clones are kept and a portion is missing. The sample contains around 2.5 million clones, roughly 93% of which appear only once. What was sequenced was naive CD4+ T cells from PBMCs. Documented subset: CD45RA+ positively selected. The receptors here all came from a man aged 18 to 29 in good health. Some clones in this sample may be carry-over from other donors' samples.

This clone was recorded once. The CDR3 region is CASSPPGQGNYEQYF. CDR3 coding DNA: TGTGCCAGCAGTCCCCCGGGACAGGGTAACTACGAGCAGTACTTC. The rearrangement joins TRBV28 to TRBJ2-7, with 9 positions matching TRBD1. CDR1 MDHEN and CDR2 SYDVKM come from the germline V gene. CDR3 size: 15 residues. Trimming cost V 5 bases and J 3 bases; bases outside gene matches: 8.

The rearrangement uses TRBV30 and TRBJ2-3; D call uncertain. The germline gives CDR1 GTSNPN, CDR2 SVGIG (reference sequence). V gave up 3 bases and J gave up 0 bases, with 4 bases separating them. There are 12 residues in the CDR3. The CDR3 region is CAWRRSTDTQYF. As DNA, the CDR3 is TGTGCCTGGAGGAGGAGCACAGATACGCAGTATTTT.

To note about this clone: The same CDR3 is also encoded by other DNA sequences in this sample. The gene calls are TRBV5-1 and TRBJ2-2; D remains ambiguous. CDR1 and CDR2 (germline): SGHRS, YFSETQ. This CDR3 spans 14 amino acids. V lost 4 bases and J lost 1, with 8 bases in between. In nucleotides, the CDR3 is TGCGCCAGCAGCCTGGTACAGAACACCGGGGAGCTGTTTTTT. Amino acids: CASSLVQNTGELFF.

Only a few counts were recorded for this clone. The chain links TRBV19 to TRBJ1-4; a weak D match, TRBD1 (6 bases). V dropped 5 bases and J dropped 7 bases, with 8 bases sitting between them. The CDR3 extends over 12 amino acids. From germline, CDR1 is LNHDA and CDR2 SQIVND (reference sequence). CDR3 DNA sequence: TGTGCCAGTAGTTTCAGGGGTGAAAAACTGTTTTTT. It yields the protein CASSFRGEKLFF.

The chain uses TRBV9 and TRBJ2-7; D call uncertain. The germline V and J ends were trimmed by 3 bases and 7 bases, with 14 bases remaining between them. CDR1 SGDLS and CDR2 YYNGEE come from the germline V gene. The CDR3 is 13 amino acids. CDR3 sequence (DNA): TGTGCCAGCAGCGCCTCGATTTCGCGGGAGCAGTACTTC. Translated: CASSASISREQYF.

This clone was observed a single time. The chain has TRBV6-1 and TRBJ2-5; TRBD2 matches at 10 bases. This CDR3 spans 14 amino acids. J gave up 6 bases and V 7 bases, and 8 bases lay outside the gene matches. Germline V CDR1 and CDR2: MNHNS, SASEGT. The CDR3 sequence is CASNKREGRQTQYF. The CDR3 DNA reads TGTGCCAGCAACAAGCGGGAGGGCCGCCAGACCCAGTACTTC.

This clone was detected once. This chain uses TRBV9 with TRBJ2-3; D unresolved. From germline, CDR1 is SGDLS and CDR2 YYNGEE. This CDR3 region has 14 residues. The germline V and J ends were trimmed by 0 bases and 2 bases, with 7 bases remaining between them. DNA for the CDR3: TGTGCCAGCAGCGTAGATTCTCTCACAGATACGCAGTATTTT. This translates into CASSVDSLTDTQYF.

The chain links TRBV5-4 to TRBJ2-7; TRBD2 is a possible D gene (7 bases). Trimming cost V 0 bases and J 5 bases, with 18 bases left between them. The CDR3 sequence is 16 residues long. Germline CDR1 SGHNT, CDR2 YYREEE (reference sequence). CDR3 loop: CASSLAKGGGVDEQYF. CDR3 bases: TGTGCCAGCAGCTTGGCCAAGGGGGGAGGGGTCGACGAGCAGTACTTC.

The V and J genes are TRBV5-1 and TRBJ2-3; 9 nucleotides agree with TRBD2. The germline gives CDR1 SGHRS, CDR2 YFSETQ. This CDR3 region has 17 residues. V trimming: 2 bases; J trimming: 0 bases; junction bases outside the gene matches: 7. The CDR3 DNA reads TGCGCCAGCAGCTTACGAGCGGGGGGCCAGAGCACAGATACGCAGTATTTT. It is translated as CASSLRAGGQSTDTQYF.

The CDR3 region is CASSTTVTNTEAFF. CDR3 coding DNA: TGTGCCAGCAGCACTACGGTAACAAACACTGAAGCTTTCTTT. The chain uses TRBV9 and TRBJ1-1; D is undetermined. The germline V gene encodes CDR1 SGDLS and CDR2 YYNGEE. This CDR3 spans 14 amino acids. Trimming stripped 4 bases from V and 2 bases from J, with 12 bases between. The full variable domain, in which reference TRBV9 and TRBJ1-1 provide the parts outside the CDR3, is DSGVTQTPKHLITATGQRVTLRCSPRSGDLSVYWYQQSLDQGLQFLIQYYNGEERAKGNILERFSAQQFPDLHSELNLSSLELGDSALYFCASSTTVTNTEAFFGQGTRLTVV.

Comments on this clone: The same CDR3 is also encoded by other DNA sequences in this sample. CDR3 in DNA: TGTGCCAGCAGCTTAGTGGAGGGATCCTACGAGCAGTACTTC. Protein: CASSLVEGSYEQYF. The rearrangement uses TRBV7-2 and TRBJ2-7; the D gene is possibly TRBD2 (6 bases). Trimming cost V 1 base and J 1 base, with 8 bases left between them. This CDR3 contains 14 residues. Germline V gene data show CDR1 as SGHTA and CDR2 as FQGNSA.

The rearrangement uses TRBV5-6 and TRBJ2-1, with D tentatively TRBD2 (5 bases). V gave up 4 bases and J gave up 4 bases, with 21 bases separating them. From germline, CDR1 is SGHDT and CDR2 YYEEEE. The CDR3 has 17 residues. The CDR3 sequence: CASSRGPPRDWYNEQFF. CDR3 DNA: TGTGCCAGCAGCCGGGGTCCCCCACGGGATTGGTACAATGAGCAGTTCTTC.

This clone was seen just once. The rearrangement links TRBV28 to TRBJ1-5; possibly TRBD1 for D (5 bases). V was clipped by 5 bases and J by 11 bases, with 22 bases between them. The length of the CDR3 is 15 residues. CDR1 is MDHEN, CDR2 SYDVKM, per germline. CDR3 residues: CASSELGTGYEAQHF. The CDR3 coding sequence is TGTGCCAGCAGTGAATTGGGGACTGGTTATGAGGCCCAGCATTTT.

The chain couples TRBV7-3 to TRBJ2-5; maybe TRBD1 (5 bases). CDR1 and CDR2 from the germline V gene are SGHTA and FQGTGA. Trimming removed 5 bases at V and 4 bases at J, with 11 bases between. The CDR3 has 13 amino acids. The CDR3 loop reads CASSPGSRETQYF. Here the CDR3 DNA reads TGTGCCAGCAGCCCAGGGTCGAGAGAGACCCAGTACTTC.

The V gene is TRBV2, the J gene TRBJ2-2; 7 positions match TRBD1. The length of the CDR3 is 14 residues. Germline loops: CDR1 SNHLY, CDR2 FYNNEI. Trimming at V came to 10 bases and at J to 7 bases, leaving 12 bases not matched to a gene. CDR3 region: CATLGQPAGGELFF. CDR3 DNA sequence: TGTGCCACCTTGGGACAGCCGGCGGGCGGGGAGCTGTTTTTT.

The chain links TRBV6-1 to TRBJ1-5; D unresolved. From germline, CDR1 is MNHNS and CDR2 SASEGT. Trimming stripped 8 bases from V and 5 bases from J, with 10 bases between. CDR3 size: 12 residues. DNA for the CDR3: TGTGCCAGCGTTGGCATGTATCAGCCCCAGCATTTT. It specifies CASVGMYQPQHF.

This rearrangement joins TRBV5-4 to TRBJ1-2; 10 positions agree with TRBD1. The CDR3 spans 15 residues. V was pared by 4 bases and J by 4 bases, with 7 bases of the junction left unmatched. From germline, CDR1 is SGHNT and CDR2 YYREEE (reference sequence). CDR3: CASSAPGQGSYGYTF. Here the CDR3 DNA reads TGTGCCAGCAGCGCGCCGGGACAGGGGTCCTATGGCTACACCTTC.

The chain is built from TRBV5-1 and TRBJ2-1; 9 positions match TRBD2. CDR1 and CDR2 from the germline V gene are SGHRS and YFSETQ. The CDR3 has 15 amino acids. The J segment lost 7 bases and the V segment lost 4 bases, leaving 9 bases of the junction unmatched. The CDR3 loop reads CASSLSGGRENEQFF. DNA of the CDR3: TGCGCCAGCAGCCTCTCTGGCGGGAGGGAGAATGAGCAGTTCTTC.

The J gene is TRBJ2-5, the V gene TRBV6-6; D possibly corresponds to TRBD2 (5 bases). The assigned J gene may be wrong: the sequence end matches TRBJ2-7 better. Germline assignment: CDR1 MNHNY and CDR2 SVGAGI (reference sequence). This CDR3 contains 12 residues. CDR3 residues: CASSLEVYEQYF. The CDR3 nucleotides read TGTGCCAGCAGCCTGGAGGTTTACGAGCAGTACTTC.

In its sample, this clone was seen once. The J gene is TRBJ2-3, the V gene TRBV6-6; D remains unclear. Per the germline V gene, CDR1 is MNHNY and CDR2 is SVGAGI (reference sequence). The V and J ends lost 6 bases and 0 bases respectively, with 16 bases between them. The length of the CDR3 is 16 residues. The CDR3 region is CASSAVGLTSTDTQYF. Here the CDR3 DNA reads TGTGCCAGCAGCGCCGTCGGTCTAACTAGCACAGATACGCAGTATTTT.

The chain links TRBV28 to TRBJ1-5; 7 nucleotides agree with TRBD1. Germline-derived CDR1 and CDR2 are MDHEN and SYDVKM. The V and J ends lost 6 bases and 0 bases, in that order; junction bases with no gene match: 14. The CDR3 length is 18 residues. The DNA for the CDR3 is TGTGCCAGCAGCTTAGGCCCGGGACAGCTCTATAGCAATCAGCCCCAGCATTTT. This sequence encodes CASSLGPGQLYSNQPQHF.

This clone was detected once. At one of its ends the junction is not consistent with the germline gene, which may arise from a read error. The chain employs TRBV20-1 and TRBJ2-1; D unclear. The CDR3 has 11 amino acids. Germline CDR1 and CDR2: DFQATT and SNEGSKA (reference sequence). CDR3 amino acids: CSPTSYVEQFF. The CDR3 DNA follows: TGTTCCCCCACTTCCTACGTGGAGCAGTTCTTC.

This clone has only one observation. This chain uses TRBV27 with TRBJ1-2; 12 bases are shared with TRBD1. The V and J ends lost 3 bases and 7 bases, in that order; junction bases with no gene match: 12. The CDR3 is made up of 17 amino acids. Per germline, CDR1 MNHEY and CDR2 SMNVEV (reference sequence). The CDR3 region has the DNA TGTGCCAGCAGTTTCATATTTCCCGGGACAGGGGGCCGTGGCTACACCTTC. Translated: CASSFIFPGTGGRGYTF.